This T cell receptor beta chain was observed in a study of neoadjuvant anti-PD-1 for oral cavity cancer. V gave up 2 bases and J gave up 7 bases, with 11 bases separating them. This CDR3 has 14 amino acids. Germline V gives CDR1 KGHSH, CDR2 LQKENI. The table came from immunoSEQ multiplex PCR; TCRdb's copy has only in-frame clones and leaves some out. The sample records about 14,000 clones, around three fifths being singletons. The chain links TRBV18 to TRBJ2-2; unclear D gene. The sample in question was PBMCs, obtained before nivolumab (anti-PD-1) treatment. The sequence was collected from a person aged 40-85 years with oral cavity squamous cell carcinoma. This CDR3 reads CASSPSVSDGELFF. CDR3 in DNA: TGTGCCAGCTCACCATCGGTGAGCGACGGGGAGCTGTTTTTT.